A single sample gave rise to the 11 T cell receptor beta chains below, sequenced in a study. One entry per CDR3 protein results from TCRdb running MiXCR on the RT-PCR reads. Seen here are about 680,000 distinct CDR3 sequences, 14% observed once, and the top ten hold 3.6%. Sequencing input: memory CD4+ T cells from blood. The receptors here all came from a female donor in good health, serving as a healthy control.

This clonotype was found many times. V usage is TRBV20-1 and J usage is TRBJ2-1, with 8 positions matching TRBD2. Germline V gives CDR1 DFQATT, CDR2 SNEGSKA (reference sequence). This CDR3 region has 15 residues. V shed 4 bases, J shed 7 bases, and the junction held 12 bases outside the gene matches. The CDR3 reads CSAIDRGGTSNEQFF. The CDR3 nucleotides read TGCAGTGCTATCGATCGCGGGGGGACTAGTAATGAGCAGTTCTTC.

This clonotype was observed a few times. The chain employs TRBV5-1 and TRBJ1-2; D is unresolved. V was trimmed by 0 bases and J by 4 bases, leaving 16 bases between them. The CDR3 is 16 amino acids. Germline V gives CDR1 SGHRS, CDR2 YFSETQ. The CDR3 DNA is TGCGCCAGCAGCTTGGAAGGTCCGGGTTCGGCCTATGGCTACACCTTC. Its protein is CASSLEGPGSAYGYTF.

V is TRBV20-1 and J is TRBJ2-5; D is perhaps TRBD2 (5 bases). The CDR3 spans 13 residues. Germline CDR1 is DFQATT and CDR2 is SNEGSKA (reference sequence). V lost 3 bases to trimming and J lost 5 bases, with 13 bases between them. The CDR3 nucleotides read TGCAGTGCTAGTGCCAAAACGGGGGAGACCCAGTACTTC. It codes for CSASAKTGETQYF.

This sequence joins TRBV9 and TRBJ2-7, with 7 bases identical to TRBD2. This CDR3 has 17 residues. V shed 3 bases and J 2 bases; nucleotides not matched to a gene: 14. The germline gives CDR1 SGDLS, CDR2 YYNGEE. The CDR3 DNA reads TGTGCCAGCAGCGAGGACCCTATTGGGGGGGAAACCTACGAGCAGTACTTC. This codes for CASSEDPIGGETYEQYF.

This clonotype has a handful of counts. J is TRBJ2-5 and V is TRBV9, with TRBD2 matching over 7 bases. This CDR3 spans 14 amino acids. J gave up 5 bases and V 2 bases, and 6 bases lay outside the gene matches. CDR1 and CDR2 from the germline V gene are SGDLS and YYNGEE. The CDR3 loop reads CASSVSAGEETQYF. DNA of the CDR3: TGTGCCAGCAGCGTCTCTGCGGGAGAGGAGACCCAGTACTTC.

This clonotype occurred many times. This chain connects TRBV29-1 to TRBJ2-4; D not resolved. Trimming removed 7 bases from V and 0 bases from J, with 10 bases in between. CDR1 and CDR2 (germline): SQVTM, ANQGSEA. CDR3 length: 13 residues. The CDR3 protein is CSALGLAKNIQYF. In nucleotides, the CDR3 is TGCAGCGCCCTGGGGTTAGCCAAAAACATTCAGTACTTC.

This clonotype was seen a few times. This chain uses TRBV27 with TRBJ2-7; 7 nucleotides align to TRBD1. V was clipped by 6 bases and J by 1 base; unmatched bases: 6. The length of the CDR3 is 14 residues. The germline gives CDR1 MNHEY, CDR2 SMNVEV (reference sequence). The CDR3 region is CASRRGRESYEQYF. In nucleotides, the CDR3 is TGTGCCAGCAGGAGGGGGCGTGAGTCCTACGAGCAGTACTTC.

This clonotype was picked up many times. The chain combines TRBV4-3 with TRBJ2-3, with D uncertain. This CDR3 contains 17 residues. Between the trimmed V and J ends, which lost 4 bases and 0 bases, there was a span of 17 bases. Looked up from germline, CDR1 is LGHNA and CDR2 is YSLEER. The CDR3 DNA reads as TGCGCCAGCAGCCTCCTTAGGACCGGCGCTAGCACAGATACGCAGTATTTT. Protein sequence: CASSLLRTGASTDTQYF.

This clonotype was counted a few times. The chain combines TRBV24-1 with TRBJ1-5, with unresolved D. Trimming removed 1 base at V and 5 bases at J, with 5 bases between. CDR3 length: 13 residues. Germline V gene sequence: CDR1 KGHDR, CDR2 SFDVKD. The CDR3 DNA follows: TGTGCCACCAGTGATTTTCACGATCAGCCCCAGCATTTT. It translates to CATSDFHDQPQHF.

A few counts support this clonotype. The gene calls are TRBV20-1 and TRBJ1-2, with 8 positions matching TRBD1. V shed 0 bases and J 6 bases; nucleotides not matched to a gene: 9. This CDR3 contains 15 residues. Germline lookup yields CDR1 DFQATT and CDR2 SNEGSKA (reference sequence). CDR3 protein: CSARDLGRGHHGYTF. The CDR3 nucleotides read TGCAGTGCTAGAGATCTGGGCAGGGGGCATCATGGCTACACCTTC.

There are a few counts of this clonotype. The rearrangement uses TRBV5-6 and TRBJ2-2, with 8 bases fitting TRBD1. Germline V gives CDR1 SGHDT, CDR2 YYEEEE. After removal of 1 base from V and 4 bases from J, the junction contained 12 bases not matched to a gene. This CDR3 spans 18 amino acids. Here the CDR3 reads CASSLFVPRGQVTGELFF. The CDR3 DNA follows: TGTGCCAGCAGCTTGTTTGTCCCCAGGGGGCAAGTCACCGGGGAGCTGTTTTTT. The full variable domain, its missing parts supplied by reference TRBV5-6 and TRBJ2-2, is DAGVTQSPTHLIKTRGQQVTLRCSPKSGHDTVSWYQQALGQGPQFIFQYYEEEERQRGNFPDRFSGHQFPNYSSELNVNALLLGDSALYLCASSLFVPRGQVTGELFFGEGSRLTVL.